What follows are 8 T cell receptor beta chains derived from one specimen sequenced in a study of cytomegalovirus exposure and HLA in healthy donors. Assay used: immunoSEQ multiplex PCR; TCRdb lists only in-frame clones, some missing. Of about 98,000 clones listed, about 95% are singletons. The sequenced sample consisted of PBMCs. These receptors all stem from a woman under 30 in good health and CMV-seronegative.

The chain couples TRBV27 to TRBJ2-1; tentative D call: TRBD1 (6 bases). The V end was cut by 4 bases, the J end by 3 bases, with 7 bases between. CDR1 is MNHEY and CDR2 is SMNVEV in the germline V gene (reference sequence). This CDR3 is 13 amino acids long. The CDR3 coding sequence is TGTGCCAGCAGTTGGGACATCTACAATGAGCAGTTCTTC. It yields the protein CASSWDIYNEQFF.

V gene TRBV10-3 combines with J gene TRBJ1-1; 7 bases agree with TRBD1. V lost 6 bases, J lost 2 bases, and 6 bases stayed unmatched. The CDR3 is 14 residues long. The germline CDR1 and CDR2 sequences are ENHRY and SYGVKD. The CDR3 DNA sequence: TGTGCCATCAGAACAGGGGCCCCTAACACTGAAGCTTTCTTT. As protein: CAIRTGAPNTEAFF.

J is TRBJ1-2 and V is TRBV28, with 8 bases identical to TRBD1. Losses at the gene ends were 7 bases for V and 7 bases for J; bases not matched to a gene: 14. The CDR3 is 15 amino acids. Per germline, CDR1 MDHEN and CDR2 SYDVKM. The CDR3 DNA reads as TGTGCCAGCATCTCCTCCGGGACAGGAAGGGGTGGCTACACCTTC. Translated: CASISSGTGRGGYTF.

The chain recombines TRBV5-6 with TRBJ2-5; perhaps TRBD2 as D (7 bases). CDR1 and CDR2 from the germline V gene are SGHDT and YYEEEE. V gave up 5 bases and J gave up 2 bases, with 13 bases separating them. There are 14 residues in the CDR3. The CDR3 spells CASSGRGIQETQYF. As DNA, the CDR3 is TGTGCCAGCAGTGGGAGGGGGATACAAGAGACCCAGTACTTC.

The chain has TRBV2 and TRBJ1-4; TRBD1 is a possible D gene (6 bases). Germline V gene lookup returns CDR1 SNHLY and CDR2 FYNNEI. There are 15 residues in the CDR3. V dropped 8 bases and J dropped 2 bases, with 15 bases sitting between them. The CDR3 coding sequence is TGTGCCAGCGACAGGTCCGGGGGGACTAATGAAAAACTGTTTTTT. Residues: CASDRSGGTNEKLFF.

The rearrangement uses TRBV18 and TRBJ2-7; 12 positions match TRBD2. Germline CDR1 is KGHSH and CDR2 is LQKENI. V shed 3 bases and J 6 bases; nucleotides not matched to a gene: 6. This CDR3 is built from 15 residues. CDR3 DNA: TGTGCCAGCTCACCGAGTCTAGCGGGAGGGGGCGAGCAGTACTTC. Translating gives CASSPSLAGGGEQYF.

This clone has just one count. J is TRBJ1-1 and V is TRBV7-9; 8 bases align to TRBD1. J lost 3 bases, V lost 6 bases, and 6 bases had no gene match. CDR1 is SEHNR, CDR2 FQNEAQ, per germline (reference sequence). This CDR3 is 14 amino acids long. CDR3 coding DNA: TGTGCCAGCAGGAGTATACAGGGGGACACTGAAGCTTTCTTT. It codes for CASRSIQGDTEAFF.

The chain carries TRBV2 and TRBJ1-4; 7 positions match TRBD1. V lost 6 bases to trimming and J lost 8 bases; unmatched junction nucleotides: 3. The germline V gene has CDR1 SNHLY and CDR2 FYNNEI. The CDR3 consists of 12 residues. CDR3 bases: TGTGCCAGCAGCCGACAGGGAGAAAAACTGTTTTTT. Its protein product is CASSRQGEKLFF.